Below, one TCR beta chain is given with its context. Its target is not known. This CDR3 is built from 13 residues. With 5 bases removed from V and 6 bases from J, the gap between germline ends came to 13 bases. Per the germline V gene, CDR1 is MNHGY and CDR2 is SAAAGT. These data originate in a study of T cells in localized non-small cell lung cancer. Study findings and constraints: Paired adjacent lung recovered a median around 60 of the top 100 tumor clones. The greatest T cell clonality was found in uninvolved adjacent lung (higher than in tumor).

The table came from immunoSEQ multiplex PCR; TCRdb's copy has only in-frame clones and leaves some out. The sample records roughly 2,400 clones, about 22% being singletons. This sequence originates from a woman aged 40-70 years with stage I squamous cell lung carcinoma. The rearrangement uses TRBV6-8 and TRBJ1-2; D may be TRBD1 (5 bases). The sequenced sample was lung tumor tissue, obtained before any cancer treatment. In nucleotides, the CDR3 is TGTGCCAGCAGTGATCATGACAGAGATGGCTACACCTTC. This translates into CASSDHDRDGYTF.